The following is a TCR beta chain sequence with its context. The data derive from a study of PD-1 blockade in classical Hodgkin lymphoma. Brentuximab vedotin exposure varied among the patients, all of whom had relapsed after autologous stem cell transplantation. TCRdb's copy holds only in-frame clones and misses some; the assay was immunoSEQ multiplex PCR. This table has tens of thousands of clones, 75% to 90% appearing once. The receptor was isolated from a human donor with classical Hodgkin lymphoma. This sample comprised peripheral blood mononuclear cells (PBMCs), obtained at baseline.

For the CDR3, the DNA is TGTGCCAGCAGTGCAATACGGGAGGGCGAGCAGTTCTTC. This translates into CASSAIREGEQFF. This chain links TRBV25-1 with TRBJ2-1; TRBD2 agrees at 8 bases. The CDR3 is 13 amino acids. CDR1 is MGHDK and CDR2 is SYGVNS in the germline V gene. V shed 4 bases, J shed 10 bases, and the junction held 6 bases outside the gene matches.